The present entry profiles one T cell receptor (beta chain) with its context. CDR1 is LNHDA and CDR2 is SQIVND in the germline V gene (reference sequence). This CDR3 spans 11 amino acids. Trimming took off 7 bases at V and 8 bases at J, with 11 bases between the two ends. Profiling relied on immunoSEQ multiplex PCR, and the TCRdb table lists in-frame clones only, not all of them. The sample holds over 150,000 clones, roughly nine tenths seen once. The sample is drawn from a study of blood T cell repertoires in COVID-19. The clonotype was recovered from a woman under 40 who had recovered from COVID-19. This rearrangement joins TRBV19 to TRBJ1-2; tentative D call: TRBD1 (6 bases). Material: PBMCs or T cells enriched from blood (not recorded which). The CDR3 is CASKGGSGYTF. DNA for the CDR3: TGTGCCAGTAAGGGGGGGAGCGGCTACACCTTC.